The clone carrying this T cell receptor (beta chain) has a single count. The antigen is undetermined. The data were obtained in a study of PD-1 blockade in classical Hodgkin lymphoma. As for time point: cycle 4 day 1 (C4D1), after less than 7 weeks of nivolumab. Each patient relapsed following autologous stem cell transplantation, and prior brentuximab vedotin exposure differed. Each best response was a complete response, a partial response or progressive disease. Study results and caveats: Complete responders possessed baseline diversity comparable to newly diagnosed patients. Individuals initiating nivolumab under 1 year after ASCT were excluded. According to reports, newly diagnosed patients had lower baseline TCR diversity than healthy donors, and relapsed/refractory patients had lower baseline TCR diversity still.

Only in-frame clones appear in the TCRdb table, and some are missing; sequencing was by immunoSEQ multiplex PCR. The profile shows 30,000 or so clones, more than 65% of them singletons. The clonotype was recovered from a human donor with classical Hodgkin lymphoma. Sequencing was performed on peripheral blood mononuclear cells (PBMCs), taken before the fourth cycle of nivolumab.

The CDR3 loop reads CASSLGLAGSEQFF. The DNA for the CDR3 is TGTGCCAGCAGCTTGGGACTAGCGGGGAGTGAGCAGTTCTTC. This chain connects TRBV7-9 to TRBJ2-1; 13 bases match TRBD2. Germline CDR1 reads SEHNR; CDR2 reads FQNEAQ (reference sequence). The V segment lost 3 bases and the J segment 9 bases; nucleotides outside the gene matches: 2. This CDR3 spans 14 amino acids.